A single sample gave rise to the 22 T cell receptor beta chains below, sequenced in a study of shared clonotypes between healthy human individuals. Repertoires were generated with immunoSEQ multiplex PCR, while TCRdb's copy carries only in-frame clones and drops some. Here the sample spans over a million clones, around 76% being singletons. The specimen sequenced was memory CD4+ T cells sorted from blood. Subset in this sample: CD45RA-negative fraction. These receptors all stem from a young man in good health.

This clone was seen a handful of times. The V and J genes are TRBV19 and TRBJ1-1; D possibly corresponds to TRBD1 (5 bases). V dropped 5 bases and J dropped 4 bases, with 17 bases sitting between them. CDR3 size: 15 residues. Germline V gives CDR1 LNHDA, CDR2 SQIVND (reference sequence). The CDR3 is CASSSNRKLGTEAFF. CDR3 sequence (DNA): TGTGCCAGTAGTTCGAACAGGAAGTTGGGCACTGAAGCTTTCTTT.

The chain links TRBV18 to TRBJ2-7, with 10 nucleotides matching TRBD1. Germline V gene sequence: CDR1 KGHSH, CDR2 LQKENI. V was clipped by 4 bases and J by 0 bases; unmatched bases: 3. The length of the CDR3 is 15 residues. CDR3 residues: CASSRGQGGSYEQYF. CDR3 coding DNA: TGTGCCAGCTCACGTGGACAGGGGGGCTCCTACGAGCAGTACTTC.

Comments on this clone: Other DNA sequences in this specimen translate into the identical CDR3. The chain combines TRBV2 with TRBJ2-3; D not certain. Trimming removed 3 bases from V and 3 bases from J, with 1 base in between. This CDR3 comprises 11 residues. Germline V gene data show CDR1 as SNHLY and CDR2 as FYNNEI. The CDR3 here is CASSDTDTQYF. CDR3 coding DNA: TGTGCCAGCAGTGATACAGATACGCAGTATTTT.

In the case of this clone: Other DNA sequences of this sample code for an identical CDR3. This sequence joins TRBV11-3 and TRBJ2-1; 8 bases are shared with TRBD2. This CDR3 region has 15 residues. Germline CDR1 reads SGHNT; CDR2 reads YENEEA. V shed 5 bases and J 2 bases; nucleotides not matched to a gene: 5. The CDR3 DNA sequence: TGTGCCAGCAGCCCCCCGGGGGGGGCCTACAATGAGCAGTTCTTC. Its translation is CASSPPGGAYNEQFF.

The chain carries TRBV2 and TRBJ2-5, with 12 bases lining up with TRBD1. V dropped 5 bases and J dropped 5; count of bases not matched to a gene: 3. This CDR3 has 14 amino acids. Germline CDR1 SNHLY, CDR2 FYNNEI. CDR3 DNA: TGTGCCAGCAGTTCGGGACAGGGGGCTGAGACCCAGTACTTC. Amino acids: CASSSGQGAETQYF.

V gene TRBV7-2 combines with J gene TRBJ1-5; possibly TRBD1 for D (6 bases). The V end lost 5 bases, the J end lost 5 bases, and 10 bases lay between the germline ends. Germline CDR1 is SGHTA and CDR2 is FQGNSA. The CDR3 length is 13 residues. CDR3 sequence (DNA): TGTGCCAGCAGCCCCCCAGGGGATCAGCCCCAGCATTTT. Protein: CASSPPGDQPQHF.

J is TRBJ2-5 and V is TRBV6-6; D is undetermined. Germline CDR1 reads MNHNY; CDR2 reads SVGAGI (reference sequence). This CDR3 has 11 residues. The V gene lost 6 bases and the J gene lost 4 bases, with 6 bases spanning the gap. CDR3 nucleotide sequence: TGTGCCAGCAGAGCACTAGAGACCCAGTACTTC. Protein sequence: CASRALETQYF.

The chain recombines TRBV29-1 with TRBJ2-1; D gene unclear. CDR1 SQVTM and CDR2 ANQGSEA come from the germline V gene. This CDR3 comprises 11 residues. V lost 5 bases, J lost 6 bases, and 8 bases lay in between. The CDR3 region is CSVQLGNEQFF. CDR3 coding DNA: TGCAGCGTTCAGCTCGGCAATGAGCAGTTCTTC.

This clone has a handful of counts. The rearrangement links TRBV2 to TRBJ2-1; D assignment may be TRBD1 or TRBD2 (5 bases each). CDR1 and CDR2 (germline): SNHLY, FYNNEI. CDR3 length: 12 amino acids. Trimming removed 7 bases at V and 5 bases at J, with 9 bases between. The CDR3 DNA reads as TGTGCCAGCACAGGGACGAACAATGAGCAGTTCTTC. It encodes CASTGTNNEQFF.

V gene TRBV5-8 combines with J gene TRBJ1-1, with D tentatively TRBD1 (6 bases). The germline gives CDR1 SGHTS, CDR2 YDEGEE. The CDR3 runs to 13 residues. Trimming cost V 0 bases and J 11 bases, with 14 bases left between them. CDR3 sequence (DNA): TGTGCCAGCAGCTTGGGAGGGGGATCGCTGGCTTTCTTT. Protein product: CASSLGGGSLAFF.

The V gene is TRBV5-8, the J gene TRBJ2-2; no reliable D call. The CDR3 length is 19 residues. V lost 2 bases, J lost 0 bases, and 20 bases lay in between. Germline lookup yields CDR1 SGHTS and CDR2 YDEGEE. The DNA for the CDR3 is TGTGCCAGCAGCTTCGGGCAGACTTTATCCTTGGCGAACACCGGGGAGCTGTTTTTT. It translates to CASSFGQTLSLANTGELFF.

V gene TRBV2 combines with J gene TRBJ1-5; D not certain. With 7 bases removed from V and 0 bases from J, the gap between germline ends came to 13 bases. The CDR3 has 15 amino acids. Germline lookup yields CDR1 SNHLY and CDR2 FYNNEI. The DNA for the CDR3 is TGTGCCAGCAATAATCATGGGATTAGCAATCAGCCCCAGCATTTT. It is translated as CASNNHGISNQPQHF. The whole variable domain, remainder taken from reference TRBV2 and TRBJ1-5, is EPEVTQTPSHQVTQMGQEVILRCVPISNHLYFYWYRQILGQKVEFLVSFYNNEISEKSEIFDDQFSVERPDGSNFTLKIRSTKLEDSAMYFCASNNHGISNQPQHFGDGTRLSIL.

This chain links TRBV20-1 with TRBJ2-1; the D is unclear. Germline V gives CDR1 DFQATT, CDR2 SNEGSKA (reference sequence). The V gene lost 7 bases and the J gene lost 6 bases, with 10 bases spanning the gap. CDR3 size: 11 residues. The CDR3 coding sequence is TGCAGTGGGGTCAGCCTCAATGAGCAGTTCTTC. Its protein product is CSGVSLNEQFF.

The rearrangement links TRBV7-9 to TRBJ2-7, with TRBD2 as a possible D gene (6 bases). Between the trimmed V and J ends, which lost 4 bases and 7 bases, there was a span of 11 bases. Germline loops: CDR1 SEHNR, CDR2 FQNEAQ (reference sequence). This CDR3 spans 12 amino acids. The CDR3 nucleotides are TGTGCCAGCAGCTCGAGACTAGGGGAGCAGTACTTC. Translating it yields CASSSRLGEQYF.

This chain joins TRBV15 and TRBJ2-7, with D possibly TRBD2 on 6 matching bases. The V end was cut by 0 bases, the J end by 0 bases, with 15 bases between. Per the germline V gene, CDR1 is LNHNV and CDR2 is YYDKDF (reference sequence). The length of the CDR3 is 17 residues. This CDR3 is CATSRELGGTISYEQYF. The CDR3 DNA follows: TGTGCCACCAGCAGAGAACTAGGAGGGACGATCTCCTACGAGCAGTACTTC.

This rearrangement joins TRBV6-6 to TRBJ1-1; possible D gene TRBD1, 6 bases. Germline CDR1 and CDR2: MNHNY and SVGAGI (reference sequence). V lost 6 bases, J lost 1 base, and 12 bases lay in between. The CDR3 totals 14 residues. The CDR3 nucleotides are TGTGCCAGCAGCATGACAGGAGCGAACACTGAAGCTTTCTTT. Residues: CASSMTGANTEAFF.

CDR3 in DNA: TGTGCCAGCAGTGGACATAGTAGCAATCAGCCCCAGCATTTT. Residues: CASSGHSSNQPQHF. This chain joins TRBV6-1 and TRBJ1-5; no firm D call. The CDR3 extends over 14 amino acids. Germline lookup yields CDR1 MNHNS and CDR2 SASEGT. V lost 4 bases and J lost 0, with 7 bases in between.

In DNA, the CDR3 is TGTGCCAGCAGCTTAGGGATCGGTGGGCGGGGAATTAACTACACCTTC. It translates to CASSLGIGGRGINYTF. The chain carries TRBV7-2 and TRBJ1-2; no reliable D call. Germline values: CDR1 SGHTA, CDR2 FQGNSA. The CDR3 covers 16 residues. Between the trimmed V and J ends, which lost 1 base and 10 bases, there was a span of 22 bases. The full variable domain, in which reference TRBV7-2 and TRBJ1-2 provide the parts outside the CDR3, is GAGVSQSPSNKVTEKGKDVELRCDPISGHTALYWYRQSLGQGLEFLIYFQGNSAPDKSGLPSDRFSAERTGGSVSTLTIQRTQQEDSAVYLCASSLGIGGRGINYTFGSGTRLTVV.

This clone turned up a few times. The chain recombines TRBV7-6 with TRBJ2-3; 12 nucleotides match TRBD2. V was clipped by 2 bases and J by 4 bases; unmatched bases: 7. CDR1 SGHVS and CDR2 FNYEAQ come from the germline V gene. This CDR3 has 17 residues. Here the CDR3 DNA reads TGTGCCAGCAGCTTATTGACTAGCGGGAGTATTCCAGATACGCAGTATTTT. Translating gives CASSLLTSGSIPDTQYF.

The rearrangement links TRBV4-1 to TRBJ2-4, with 7 bases lining up with TRBD2. CDR1 and CDR2 (germline): MGHRA, YSYEKL. The ends lost 0 bases at V and 0 bases at J; junction bases unmatched: 17. The CDR3 length is 21 residues. The CDR3 sequence is CASSQETPGGRLKLAKNIQYF. CDR3 DNA sequence: TGCGCCAGCAGCCAAGAAACACCTGGCGGGAGATTGAAGCTAGCCAAAAACATTCAGTACTTC.

The chain recombines TRBV7-8 with TRBJ1-6; 7 positions agree with TRBD1. CDR1 SGHVS and CDR2 FQNEAQ come from the germline V gene. The V gene end was trimmed by 5 bases and the J gene end by 0 bases; junction bases not matched to a gene: 10. The CDR3 runs to 18 residues. CDR3 DNA sequence: TGTGCCAGCAGCCTGGGGACGACAGGGAACTCCTATAATTCACCCCTCCACTTT. Protein: CASSLGTTGNSYNSPLHF. Drawing the rest from reference TRBV7-8 and TRBJ1-6, the complete variable domain is GAGVSQSPRYKVAKRGQDVALRCDPISGHVSLFWYQQALGQGPEFLTYFQNEAQLDKSGLPSDRFFAERPEGSVSTLKIQRTQQEDSAVYLCASSLGTTGNSYNSPLHFGNGTRLTVT.

The CDR3 DNA sequence: TGTGCCTGGGGCAACACTCAAACACAAGAGACCCAGTACTTC. Translating it yields CAWGNTQTQETQYF. V is TRBV30 and J is TRBJ2-5, with unresolved D. CDR3 length: 14 amino acids. V gave up 5 bases and J gave up 2 bases, with 15 bases separating them. Germline V lookup: CDR1 GTSNPN, CDR2 SVGIG (reference sequence).